In its sample, the clone carrying this TCR beta chain was seen many times. Antigen specificity is unknown. The data were taken from a study of T cells after yellow fever vaccination. Germline values: CDR1 MNHEY, CDR2 SVGEGT. Trimming took off 7 bases at V and 2 bases at J, with 11 bases between the two ends. The CDR3 loop spans 13 amino acids. Template-switching 5'RACE yielded the TCR cDNA; a universal primer site and UMIs were added in the process. In TCRdb, the 5' RACE reads were re-called with MiXCR into one record per CDR3 protein. The sample has about 74,000 distinct CDR3 sequences; roughly 6.9% are singletons. General study points: Weaker overall, the secondary response nonetheless peaked faster (day 5 versus 15). Any FACS-sorted repertoire could hold abundant clonotypes that contaminate it from the bulk population.

The chain employs TRBV6-2 or TRBV6-3 and TRBJ2-5; the D gene could be TRBD1 or TRBD2 (5 bases each). Sequencing used CD8+ T cells sorted from PBMCs, obtained about 5 days after the first yellow fever vaccination. The sequence derives from a man between 18 and 35 years old who received the YFV17D yellow fever vaccine. The CDR3 DNA is TGTGCCAGCACCTGGGGGTGGCAAGAGACCCAGTACTTC. This sequence encodes CASTWGWQETQYF.